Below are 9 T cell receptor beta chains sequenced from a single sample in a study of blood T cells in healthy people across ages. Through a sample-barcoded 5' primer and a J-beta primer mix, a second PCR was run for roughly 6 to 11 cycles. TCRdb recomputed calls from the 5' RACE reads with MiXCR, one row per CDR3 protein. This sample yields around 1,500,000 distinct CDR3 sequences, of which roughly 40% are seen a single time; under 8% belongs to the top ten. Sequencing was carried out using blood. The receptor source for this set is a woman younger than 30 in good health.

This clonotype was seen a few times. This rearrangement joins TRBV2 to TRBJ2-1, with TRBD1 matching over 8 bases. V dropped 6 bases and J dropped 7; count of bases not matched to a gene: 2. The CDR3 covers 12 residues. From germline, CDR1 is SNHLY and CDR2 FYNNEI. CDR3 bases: TGTGCCAGCAGGAGGACAGGGAATGAGCAGTTCTTC. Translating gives CASRRTGNEQFF.

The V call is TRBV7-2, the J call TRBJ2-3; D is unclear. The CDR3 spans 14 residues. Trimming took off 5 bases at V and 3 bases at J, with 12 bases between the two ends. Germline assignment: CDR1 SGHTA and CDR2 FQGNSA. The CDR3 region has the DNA TGTGCCAGCAGCCCCGACCAGTTAACAGATACGCAGTATTTT. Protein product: CASSPDQLTDTQYF.

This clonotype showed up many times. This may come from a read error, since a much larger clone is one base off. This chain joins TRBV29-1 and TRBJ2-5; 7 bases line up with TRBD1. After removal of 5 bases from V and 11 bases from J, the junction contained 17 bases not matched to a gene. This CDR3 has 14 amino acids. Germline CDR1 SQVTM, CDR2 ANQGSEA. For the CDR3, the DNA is TGCAGCGTTTTGCTGACAGGGTACTACAATGAGCAGTACTTC. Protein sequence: CSVLLTGYYNEQYF.

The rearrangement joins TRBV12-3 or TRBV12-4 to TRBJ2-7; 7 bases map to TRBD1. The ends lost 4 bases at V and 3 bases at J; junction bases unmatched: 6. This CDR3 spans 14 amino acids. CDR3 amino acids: CASSYSGQFYEQYF. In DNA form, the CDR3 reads TGTGCCAGCAGTTATTCGGGACAGTTCTACGAGCAGTACTTC.

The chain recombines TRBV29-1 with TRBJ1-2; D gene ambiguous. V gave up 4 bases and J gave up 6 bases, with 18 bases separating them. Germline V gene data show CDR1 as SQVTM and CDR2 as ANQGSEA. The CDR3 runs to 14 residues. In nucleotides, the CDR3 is TGCAGCGTTGCAGCCGATACCGGGAGGAATGGCTACACCTTC. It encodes CSVAADTGRNGYTF.

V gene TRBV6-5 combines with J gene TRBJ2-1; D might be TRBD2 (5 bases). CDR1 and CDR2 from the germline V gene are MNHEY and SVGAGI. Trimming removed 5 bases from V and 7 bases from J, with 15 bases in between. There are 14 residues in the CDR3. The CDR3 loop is CASSRERVGNEQFF. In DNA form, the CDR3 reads TGTGCCAGCAGTCGGGAAAGGGTTGGGAATGAGCAGTTCTTC.

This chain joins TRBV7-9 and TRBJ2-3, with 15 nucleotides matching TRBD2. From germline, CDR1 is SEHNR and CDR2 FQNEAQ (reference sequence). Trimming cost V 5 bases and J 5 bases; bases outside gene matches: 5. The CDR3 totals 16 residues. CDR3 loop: CASSRTSGGAGDTQYF. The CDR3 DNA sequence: TGTGCCAGCAGCCGGACTAGCGGGGGGGCAGGAGATACGCAGTATTTT.

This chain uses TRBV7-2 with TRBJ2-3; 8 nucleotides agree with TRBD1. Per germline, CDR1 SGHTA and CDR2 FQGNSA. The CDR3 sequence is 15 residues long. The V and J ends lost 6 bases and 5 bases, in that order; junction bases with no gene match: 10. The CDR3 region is CASSINRGRGDTQYF. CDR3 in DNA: TGTGCCAGCAGTATAAACAGGGGGAGAGGAGATACGCAGTATTTT.

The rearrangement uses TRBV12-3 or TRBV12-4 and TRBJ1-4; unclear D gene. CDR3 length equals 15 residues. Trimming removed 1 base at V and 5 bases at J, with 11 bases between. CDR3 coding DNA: TGTGCCAGCAGTTTAGTCGGACGGTTCAATGAAAAACTGTTTTTT. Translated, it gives CASSLVGRFNEKLFF.